Listed here are 5 T cell receptor beta chains from one sample, sequenced in a study of blood T cell repertoires in COVID-19 (dated by TCRdb to 2019 to 2021). Libraries were prepared through the immunoSEQ multiplex PCR assay. What TCRdb holds here is the immuneACCESS table cut down to in-frame rearrangements. Part of the clones is not present; checked against another copy, under half of the missing clones reflect an unresolved V gene, and the others are unexplained. Across this sample there are about 150,000 clones, with approximately 86% seen only once. The ten largest clones capture 0.63% of the sample. Sequenced: peripheral blood. Every receptor here comes from a man aged 55 to 70 with COVID-19, enrolled during active disease.

V is TRBV6-6 and J is TRBJ2-2; perhaps TRBD1 as D (6 bases). Germline V gene data show CDR1 as MNHNY and CDR2 as SVGAGI (reference sequence). Trimming cost V 4 bases and J 1 base, with 7 bases left between them. The CDR3 extends over 14 amino acids. Written as DNA, the CDR3 is TGTGCCAGCAGTTCGGACAGGAACACCGGGGAGCTGTTTTTT. This encodes CASSSDRNTGELFF.

The chain uses TRBV9 and TRBJ2-3, with 9 nucleotides matching TRBD2. V lost 4 bases, J lost 2 bases, and 8 bases stayed unmatched. Germline CDR1 reads SGDLS; CDR2 reads YYNGEE. CDR3 size: 16 residues. The CDR3 here is CASSSGTSYYTDTQYF. CDR3 bases: TGTGCCAGCAGCTCCGGGACTAGCTATTACACAGATACGCAGTATTTT.

J is TRBJ1-2 and V is TRBV5-8; tentative D call: TRBD1 (5 bases). V was clipped by 4 bases and J by 7 bases, with 20 bases between them. Germline lookup yields CDR1 SGHTS and CDR2 YDEGEE. CDR3 length: 15 amino acids. CDR3 coding DNA: TGTGCCAGCAGCCATCCGGGGGGGGGTTTGAGTGGCTACACCTTC. Translating gives CASSHPGGGLSGYTF.

The rearrangement links TRBV7-6 to TRBJ1-5; 7 bases are shared with TRBD1. V trimming: 1 base; J trimming: 2 bases; junction bases outside the gene matches: 2. Germline lookup yields CDR1 SGHVS and CDR2 FNYEAQ. The CDR3 consists of 15 residues. The chain's CDR3 is CASSLGTGGNQPQHF. The CDR3 DNA reads TGTGCCAGCAGCTTAGGGACAGGAGGCAATCAGCCCCAGCATTTT.

This chain joins TRBV19 and TRBJ2-1; weak D call: TRBD1 (5 bases). The germline V gene encodes CDR1 LNHDA and CDR2 SQIVND (reference sequence). The CDR3 totals 16 residues. V dropped 4 bases and J dropped 0 bases, with 13 bases sitting between them. The CDR3 protein is CASSNPAGFSYNEQFF. The DNA for the CDR3 is TGTGCCAGTAGTAACCCCGCAGGGTTCTCCTACAATGAGCAGTTCTTC.